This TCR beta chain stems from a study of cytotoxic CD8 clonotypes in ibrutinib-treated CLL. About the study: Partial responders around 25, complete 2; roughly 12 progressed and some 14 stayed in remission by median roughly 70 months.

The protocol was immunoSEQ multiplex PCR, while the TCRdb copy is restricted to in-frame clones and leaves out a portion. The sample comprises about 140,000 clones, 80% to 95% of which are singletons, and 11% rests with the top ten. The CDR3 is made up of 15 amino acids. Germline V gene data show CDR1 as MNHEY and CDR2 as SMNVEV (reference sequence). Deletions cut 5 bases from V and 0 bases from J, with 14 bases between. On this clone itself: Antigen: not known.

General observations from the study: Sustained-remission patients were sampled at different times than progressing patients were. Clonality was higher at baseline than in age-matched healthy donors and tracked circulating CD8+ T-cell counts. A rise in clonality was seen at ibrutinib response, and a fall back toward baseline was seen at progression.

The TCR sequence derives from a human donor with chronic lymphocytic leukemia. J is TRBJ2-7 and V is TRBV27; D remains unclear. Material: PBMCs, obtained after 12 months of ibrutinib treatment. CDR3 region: CASSPRTESSYEQYF. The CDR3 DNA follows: TGTGCCAGCAGTCCCCGGACCGAGAGCTCCTACGAGCAGTACTTC.